This T cell receptor (beta chain) derives from a study of control samples from healthy donors and cancer patients. Only in-frame clones appear in the TCRdb table, and some are missing; sequencing was by immunoSEQ multiplex PCR. The sample carries 70,000 or so clones, under 90% recorded once. Germline CDR1 and CDR2: WNHNN and SYGVQD (reference sequence). Trimming removed 5 bases from V and 9 bases from J, with 14 bases in between. This CDR3 has 13 residues. The sequenced sample was PBMCs. V and J are TRBV10-1 and TRBJ2-1; the D gene is possibly TRBD1 (6 bases). This clonotype was obtained from a man aged 60 to 75 with lung cancer. CDR3 loop: CASSRTRGREQFF. The DNA of the CDR3 is TGCGCCAGCAGTCGAACCAGGGGTCGTGAGCAGTTCTTC.